These T cell receptor beta chains were read from a single sample in a study of cytomegalovirus exposure and HLA in healthy donors. Here immunoSEQ multiplex PCR was the method, and the copy in TCRdb shows in-frame clones only, minus some. The sample records under 150,000 clones, approximately 80% being singletons. Source material: PBMCs. The receptor set was obtained from a woman aged 45-60 years in good health and CMV-seropositive. CDR3s leave out the opening cysteine and the closing phenylalanine or tryptophan. Each record gives: clone size, V gene, CDR3 length, J gene, D gene, CDR3 protein. A D gene is named only where the DNA matches it firmly. Expanded clones are given a class, and other clones once, few, many or no size at all.

clone_size: -; v_call: TRBV28; cdr3_length: 12; j_call: TRBJ1-4; d_call: -; cdr3_aa: ASSLSHTGGKLF
clone_size: -; v_call: TRBV27; cdr3_length: 12; j_call: TRBJ2-3; d_call: -; cdr3_aa: ASSFRGNTDTQY
clone_size: once; v_call: TRBV5-6; cdr3_length: 11; j_call: TRBJ2-7; d_call: -; cdr3_aa: ASSPRLGGEQY
clone_size: -; v_call: TRBV30; cdr3_length: 13; j_call: TRBJ1-1; d_call: TRBD1; cdr3_aa: AWNEQGAGDTEAF
clone_size: -; v_call: TRBV29-1; cdr3_length: 12; j_call: TRBJ1-1; d_call: TRBD1; cdr3_aa: SVRDSAVNTEAF
clone_size: -; v_call: TRBV7-2; cdr3_length: 12; j_call: TRBJ2-5; d_call: TRBD2; cdr3_aa: ASTLGGEGKTQY
clone_size: -; v_call: TRBV11-3; cdr3_length: 15; j_call: TRBJ2-3; d_call: TRBD2; cdr3_aa: ASSPGTSGGTTDTQY
clone_size: -; v_call: TRBV23-1; cdr3_length: 17; j_call: TRBJ1-3; d_call: TRBD1; cdr3_aa: ASSQDRDLGAISGNTIY
clone_size: once; v_call: TRBV11-2; cdr3_length: 14; j_call: TRBJ2-7; d_call: -; cdr3_aa: ASSLVGGAGSYEQY
clone_size: -; v_call: TRBV10-3; cdr3_length: 13; j_call: TRBJ2-4; d_call: TRBD2; cdr3_aa: AISDERGGKNIQY
clone_size: once; v_call: TRBV6-5; cdr3_length: 12; j_call: TRBJ1-4; d_call: TRBD1; cdr3_aa: ASSQDRGNEKLF
clone_size: -; v_call: TRBV6-1; cdr3_length: 14; j_call: TRBJ1-1; d_call: -; cdr3_aa: ASSERVLSGVTEAF
clone_size: few; v_call: TRBV5-4; cdr3_length: 13; j_call: TRBJ1-1; d_call: TRBD1; cdr3_aa: ASSSKTGGNTEAF
clone_size: -; v_call: TRBV29-1; cdr3_length: 11; j_call: TRBJ2-7; d_call: -; cdr3_aa: SVEGGNQFEQY
clone_size: once; v_call: TRBV5-1; cdr3_length: 15; j_call: TRBJ2-5; d_call: TRBD1; cdr3_aa: ASSLFTGGAGQETQY
clone_size: -; v_call: TRBV27; cdr3_length: 11; j_call: TRBJ2-7; d_call: -; cdr3_aa: ASADRSSYEQY
clone_size: once; v_call: TRBV29-1; cdr3_length: 10; j_call: TRBJ2-1; d_call: -; cdr3_aa: SVVGESNEQF
clone_size: -; v_call: TRBV5-1; cdr3_length: 14; j_call: TRBJ1-1; d_call: -; cdr3_aa: ASSLAGLERNTEAF
clone_size: -; v_call: TRBV28; cdr3_length: 15; j_call: TRBJ1-2; d_call: TRBD1; cdr3_aa: ASSFPYYLTGSDGYT
clone_size: -; v_call: TRBV4-1; cdr3_length: 15; j_call: TRBJ1-5; d_call: -; cdr3_aa: ASSQVNRVGLDQPQH
clone_size: -; v_call: TRBV28; cdr3_length: 12; j_call: TRBJ2-3; d_call: TRBD2; cdr3_aa: ASVERGGTDTQY
clone_size: few; v_call: TRBV7-3; cdr3_length: 12; j_call: TRBJ2-3; d_call: -; cdr3_aa: ASSFTGPTDTQY
clone_size: -; v_call: TRBV19; cdr3_length: 12; j_call: TRBJ1-5; d_call: -; cdr3_aa: ASTPGQSNQPQH
clone_size: -; v_call: TRBV28; cdr3_length: 14; j_call: TRBJ2-2; d_call: TRBD2; cdr3_aa: ASRSKRGGDSGELF
clone_size: -; v_call: TRBV4-1; cdr3_length: 11; j_call: TRBJ2-5; d_call: -; cdr3_aa: ASSPPTQETQY